A selection of T cell receptor beta chains follows, all from one sample in a study of T cell repertoires in cytomegalovirus infection. From the reads, TCRdb called clonotypes with MiXCR, one entry per CDR3 protein. The sample carries a few hundred thousand distinct CDR3 sequences, more than 8% recorded once. What was sequenced was PBMCs. All receptors come from a human donor in good health (CMV status not recorded). Some clones in this sample may be carry-over from other donors' samples. Each CDR3 is given with its conserved first and last residue. The D gene is left open where the match is weak. Some rows have no size entry. The others give once, few or many, or a class for an expanded clone.

V	size	D	J	CDR3	DNA
TRBV6-4	-	TRBD2	TRBJ2-3	CATSGRAGTDTQYF	TGTGCCACTAGCGGGAGGGCCGGAACAGATACGCAGTATTTT
TRBV11-2	few	TRBD1	TRBJ2-7	CASSFGTGVEQYF	TGTGCCAGCAGCTTCGGGACAGGGGTCGAGCAGTACTTC
TRBV20-1	few	-	TRBJ1-1	CSARDVATVNTEAFF	TGCAGTGCTAGAGATGTAGCGACGGTGAACACTGAAGCTTTCTTT
TRBV11-2	many	TRBD1	TRBJ2-1	CASSLDTHRGVNEQFF	TGTGCCAGCAGCTTAGATACCCACAGGGGGGTCAATGAGCAGTTCTTC
TRBV12-3/TRBV12-4	-	-	TRBJ1-4	CASSMTGGSEKLFF	TGTGCCAGCAGTATGACAGGAGGAAGTGAAAAACTGTTTTTT
TRBV6-5	-	-	TRBJ2-7	CASSSTASYEQYF	TGTGCCAGCAGCTCGACAGCCTCCTACGAGCAGTACTTC
TRBV7-2	few	TRBD2	TRBJ2-1	CASSLDLASGFYNEQFF	TGTGCCAGCAGCTTAGACTTGGCTAGCGGGTTCTACAATGAGCAGTTCTTC
TRBV12-3/TRBV12-4	-	-	TRBJ2-3	CASSPMGESSTDTQYF	TGTGCCAGCTCACCTATGGGAGAGTCTAGCACAGATACGCAGTATTTT
TRBV7-2	-	-	TRBJ1-5	CASSLEPAQPQHF	TGTGCCAGCAGCTTAGAGCCTGCTCAGCCCCAGCATTTT
TRBV12-3/TRBV12-4	-	-	TRBJ1-6	CASSFASNNSPLHF	TGTGCCAGCAGTTTCGCCTCCAATAATTCACCCCTCCACTTT
TRBV6-1	few	TRBD2	TRBJ2-7	CASSSGASGSVEQYF	TGTGCCAGCAGTTCCGGGGCTAGCGGGAGTGTCGAGCAGTACTTC
TRBV14	few	-	TRBJ1-6	CASSHATETYNSPLHF	TGTGCCAGCAGCCACGCCACAGAGACCTATAATTCACCCCTCCACTTT
TRBV7-2	many	-	TRBJ2-3	CASSLKFGDTQYF	TGTGCCAGCAGCTTAAAGTTCGGGGATACGCAGTATTTT
TRBV3-1	few	-	TRBJ1-2	CASSPEGFYGYTF	TGTGCCAGCAGCCCCGAAGGGTTCTATGGCTACACCTTC
TRBV20-1	many	TRBD2	TRBJ2-3	CSATGTTRSTDTQYF	TGCAGTGCTACCGGGACTACGCGTAGCACAGATACGCAGTATTTT
TRBV10-3	few	-	TRBJ2-7	CAISSGTQYEQYF	TGTGCCATCAGCTCCGGGACACAATACGAGCAGTACTTC
TRBV6-2/TRBV6-3	few	-	TRBJ1-4	CASSQETGRRNEKLFF	TGTGCCAGCAGTCAAGAGACCGGCAGGAGAAATGAAAAACTGTTTTTT
TRBV28	-	TRBD1	TRBJ1-5	CASSPGGIGNQPQPF	TGTGCCAGCAGTCCAGGGGGCATTGGCAATCAGCCCCAGCCTTTT
TRBV4-2	many	-	TRBJ2-2	CASSQDLGGPGELFF	TGTGCCAGCAGCCAAGATCTGGGCGGGCCCGGGGAGCTGTTTTTT
TRBV7-8	-	-	TRBJ1-1	CASSENGILNTEAFF	TGTGCCAGCAGCGAGAACGGGATATTGAACACTGAAGCTTTCTTT
TRBV7-2	many	-	TRBJ2-3	CASSKTAGERDTQYF	TGTGCCAGCAGCAAGACGGCAGGGGAGAGAGATACGCAGTATTTT
TRBV11-3	-	-	TRBJ2-2	CASSRKGGNTGELFF	TGTGCCAGCAGCAGGAAGGGAGGGAACACCGGGGAGCTGTTTTTT
TRBV11-2	once	-	TRBJ2-1	CASSLDERLEQFF	TGTGCCAGCAGCTTAGATGAGAGGCTTGAGCAGTTCTTC
TRBV20-1	-	-	TRBJ1-2	CSARELGRDYGYTF	TGCAGTGCTAGAGAACTAGGGCGGGACTATGGCTACACCTTC
TRBV7-9	-	TRBD1	TRBJ1-1	CASSLGGSGGTEAFF	TGTGCCAGCAGCCTGGGGGGCTCAGGGGGCACTGAAGCTTTCTTT
TRBV7-8	-	-	TRBJ2-2	CASISRTGRDGELFF	TGTGCCAGCATCTCCCGGACAGGGAGGGACGGGGAGCTGTTTTTT
TRBV12-3/TRBV12-4	few	-	TRBJ1-6	CASSFGGEGSPLHF	TGTGCCAGCAGTTTCGGGGGCGAGGGGTCACCCCTCCACTTT
TRBV28	many	-	TRBJ1-1	CASSPVGGINTEAFF	TGTGCCAGCAGCCCAGTTGGGGGGATAAACACTGAAGCTTTCTTT
TRBV14	-	-	TRBJ2-2	CASRSLAVSTGELFF	TGTGCCAGCAGAAGTTTGGCGGTATCGACCGGGGAGCTGTTTTTT
TRBV7-2	many	-	TRBJ2-7	CASSLRQGGEQYF	TGTGCCAGCAGCTTGAGGCAGGGAGGCGAGCAGTACTTC
TRBV7-6	many	-	TRBJ1-4	CASSFRVGSREKLFF	TGTGCCAGCAGCTTCCGGGTGGGGTCTCGTGAAAAACTGTTTTTT
TRBV19	few	TRBD1	TRBJ1-2	CASSISGQKVSYTF	TGTGCCAGTAGTATTTCGGGACAGAAGGTTAGCTACACCTTC
TRBV7-5	-	-	TRBJ1-5	CISVPEAPEDYSNQPQHF	-
TRBV7-4	few	TRBD2	TRBJ2-1	CATAPGTSGGNEQFF	TGTGCCACCGCACCCGGGACTAGCGGGGGAAATGAGCAGTTCTTC
TRBV19	few	-	TRBJ2-3	CASSPAGRILTDTQYF	TGTGCCAGTAGTCCGGCTGGACGGATTCTCACAGATACGCAGTATTTT
TRBV28	-	TRBD2	TRBJ2-7	CASSLGGSNSYEQYF	TGTGCCAGCAGTTTAGGCGGGAGTAACTCCTACGAGCAGTACTTC
TRBV7-9	-	-	TRBJ1-4	CASSFRVQGEKLFF	TGTGCCAGCAGCTTCAGGGTACAAGGTGAAAAACTGTTTTTT
TRBV28	-	TRBD2	TRBJ2-4	CASSLTSGDKNIQYF	TGTGCCAGCAGTTTAACTAGCGGGGACAAAAACATTCAGTACTTC
TRBV27	many	-	TRBJ2-2	CASSPLSVTLLGELFF	TGTGCCAGCAGTCCCCTGTCAGTTACCTTACTCGGGGAGCTGTTTTTT
TRBV20-1	many	TRBD2	TRBJ2-7	CSARVASGSYEQYF	TGCAGTGCTAGAGTGGCTAGCGGGAGCTACGAGCAGTACTTC
TRBV7-2	many	TRBD1	TRBJ1-1	CASSPDRMNTEAFF	TGTGCCAGCAGCCCGGACAGGATGAACACTGAAGCTTTCTTT
TRBV11-2	-	-	TRBJ2-1	CASSLGALSYNEQFF	TGTGCCAGCAGCTTAGGGGCACTGTCCTACAATGAGCAGTTCTTC
TRBV6-6	-	-	TRBJ2-4	CASSPPGVAKNIQYF	TGTGCCAGCAGTCCTCCAGGGGTAGCCAAAAACATTCAGTACTTC
TRBV7-2	-	TRBD2	TRBJ2-1	CASSLKSLGLAGAGEQFF	TGTGCCAGCAGCTTAAAAAGCTTGGGACTAGCGGGAGCTGGTGAGCAGTTCTTC
TRBV7-9	many	-	TRBJ2-7	CASSLGEQYF	TGTGCCAGCAGCTTAGGCGAGCAGTACTTC
TRBV18	-	TRBD2	TRBJ2-1	CASSPPGTTRVGQFF	TGTGCCAGCTCACCACCTGGGACTACCCGAGTAGGGCAGTTCTTC
TRBV11-2	few	TRBD2	TRBJ2-1	CASSGGLLAGGNEQFF	TGTGCCAGCAGCGGAGGCCTACTAGCGGGAGGAAATGAGCAGTTCTTC
TRBV7-8	many	-	TRBJ2-7	CASSLRQRSSYEQYF	TGTGCCAGCAGCTTACGCCAGAGATCCTCCTACGAGCAGTACTTC
TRBV18	many	-	TRBJ1-1	CASSRQANTEAFF	TGTGCCAGCAGTCGACAGGCGAACACTGAAGCTTTCTTT
TRBV7-9	many	-	TRBJ1-5	CASSPTGQPSQPQHF	TGTGCCAGCAGCCCGACCGGACAGCCAAGTCAGCCCCAGCATTTT
TRBV3-1	many	-	TRBJ2-5	CASSQEWGPQETQYF	TGTGCCAGCAGCCAAGAATGGGGGCCTCAGGAGACCCAGTACTTC
TRBV25-1	many	TRBD1	TRBJ1-5	CASSGGQYSNQPQHF	TGTGCCAGCAGTGGGGGACAGTATAGCAATCAGCCCCAGCATTTT
TRBV28	-	TRBD2	TRBJ2-2	CASSNVGGSTGELFF	TGTGCCAGCAGTAATGTGGGGGGGTCCACCGGGGAGCTGTTTTTT